The clone carrying this T cell receptor (beta chain) came up a few times. This record belongs to a study of T cell changes during pregnancy in multiple sclerosis. Sequencing was performed with immunoSEQ multiplex PCR; in TCRdb, only in-frame clones are kept and a portion is missing. The repertoire has around 85,000 clones, about 90% of them found once; the top ten carry roughly 4%. With 6 bases removed from V and 0 bases from J, the gap between germline ends came to 17 bases. The germline CDR1 and CDR2 sequences are MDHEN and SYDVKM. The CDR3 totals 16 residues. The source of this sequence is a female donor in good health, serving as a control in a pregnancy study. Some clones in this sample may be carry-over from other donors' samples. The sequencing here drew on PBMCs, taken in the first trimester of pregnancy. The V gene is TRBV28, the J gene TRBJ1-1; D gene unclear. CDR3 in DNA: TGTGCCAGCAGCCCTTCAGCAGGCTACATGAACACTGAAGCTTTCTTT. Its protein is CASSPSAGYMNTEAFF. The entire variable domain, with the rest obtained from reference TRBV28 and TRBJ1-1, is as follows: DVKVTQSSRYLVKRTGEKVFLECVQDMDHENMFWYRQDPGLGLRLIYFSYDVKMKEKGDIPEGYSVSREKKERFSLILESASTNQTSMYLCASSPSAGYMNTEAFFGQGTRLTVV.